Presented here are 14 T cell receptor beta chains from one specimen sequenced in a study of early stage breast cancer tumors. Produced via immunoSEQ multiplex PCR; TCRdb's table is partial and in-frame only. Among tens of thousands of clones listed, 83% were seen once. The specimen was blood. These receptors all come from a person aged 50 to 59 with breast cancer.

The chain links TRBV27 to TRBJ1-2; the D gene is possibly TRBD1 (5 bases). Germline CDR1 and CDR2: MNHEY and SMNVEV (reference sequence). Deletions cut 8 bases from V and 10 bases from J, with 17 bases between. This CDR3 comprises 12 residues. The CDR3, as DNA: TGTGCCAGCGTTGGGAGGGGTGATCCCTACACCTTC. Its translation: CASVGRGDPYTF.

The rearrangement links TRBV28 to TRBJ2-7, with TRBD2 matching over 11 bases. The CDR3 loop spans 19 amino acids. V dropped 5 bases and J dropped 3; count of bases not matched to a gene: 18. Germline loops: CDR1 MDHEN, CDR2 SYDVKM. DNA for the CDR3: TGTGCCAGCAGTCCCCTGATTGGGCGAACTAGCGGGAGCTTCTACGAGCAGTACTTC. Translating it yields CASSPLIGRTSGSFYEQYF.

This chain joins TRBV10-1 and TRBJ2-5; 9 positions agree with TRBD1. The CDR3 covers 15 residues. V lost 6 bases to trimming and J lost 0 bases; unmatched junction nucleotides: 5. Germline-derived CDR1 and CDR2 are WNHNN and SYGVQD (reference sequence). CDR3 nucleotide sequence: TGCGCCAGCAGCGCCGGGACAGGGTACCAAGAGACCCAGTACTTC. Translating gives CASSAGTGYQETQYF.

The rearrangement links TRBV6-5 to TRBJ2-5; 7 bases match TRBD2. With 0 bases clipped from V and 2 bases from J, the junction kept 3 bases outside the gene matches. Germline CDR1 reads MNHEY; CDR2 reads SVGAGI. The CDR3 has 15 residues. The CDR3 protein is CASSYSWGGQETQYF. The CDR3 region has the DNA TGTGCCAGCAGTTACTCATGGGGGGGACAAGAGACCCAGTACTTC.

The J gene is TRBJ2-2, the V gene TRBV11-2; D is unclear. CDR3 size: 13 residues. Between the trimmed V and J ends, which lost 5 bases and 6 bases, there was a span of 10 bases. Germline lookup yields CDR1 SGHAT and CDR2 FQNNGV. This CDR3 reads CASSLDVAGELFF. In DNA, the CDR3 is TGTGCCAGCAGCCTGGACGTGGCCGGGGAGCTGTTTTTT. The full variable domain, rest sourced from reference TRBV11-2 and TRBJ2-2, is EAGVAQSPRYKIIEKRQSVAFWCNPISGHATLYWYQQILGQGPKLLIQFQNNGVVDDSQLPKDRFSAERLKGVDSTLKIQPAKLEDSAVYLCASSLDVAGELFFGEGSRLTVL.

The CDR3 sequence is CSVGLEGTDTQYF. The CDR3 DNA reads TGCAGCGTCGGACTAGAAGGCACAGATACGCAGTATTTT. This sequence joins TRBV29-1 and TRBJ2-3; 7 bases agree with TRBD2. V dropped 6 bases and J dropped 1; count of bases not matched to a gene: 4. The CDR3 covers 13 residues. The germline gives CDR1 SQVTM, CDR2 ANQGSEA.

V is TRBV7-2 and J is TRBJ2-7; perhaps TRBD2 as D (6 bases). Looked up from germline, CDR1 is SGHTA and CDR2 is FQGNSA. The CDR3 sequence is 13 residues long. The V gene lost 5 bases and the J gene lost 4 bases, with 12 bases spanning the gap. CDR3 protein: CASSLGRSYEQYF. Here the CDR3 DNA reads TGTGCCAGCAGCCTGGGGAGGTCATACGAGCAGTACTTC.

The gene calls are TRBV27 and TRBJ1-1, with D unclear. Germline V lookup: CDR1 MNHEY, CDR2 SMNVEV (reference sequence). Trimming took off 5 bases at V and 5 bases at J, with 15 bases between the two ends. The CDR3 spans 14 residues. The CDR3, as DNA: TGTGCCAGCAGTACCCACTTCGGGCAGACTGAAGCTTTCTTT. Translating it yields CASSTHFGQTEAFF.

V gene TRBV7-3 combines with J gene TRBJ2-1; 8 bases align to TRBD1. CDR1 and CDR2 from the germline V gene are SGHTA and FQGTGA. The CDR3 runs 13 residues. V was pared by 5 bases and J by 9 bases, with 6 bases of the junction left unmatched. The CDR3 loop is CASSGQGFGEQFF. CDR3 DNA sequence: TGTGCCAGCAGCGGACAGGGATTTGGTGAGCAGTTCTTC. The whole variable domain, remainder taken from reference TRBV7-3 and TRBJ2-1, is GAGVSQTPSNKVTEKGKYVELRCDPISGHTALYWYRQSLGQGPEFLIYFQGTGAADDSGLPNDRFFAVRPEGSVSTLKIQRTERGDSAVYLCASSGQGFGEQFFGPGTRLTVL.

The chain links TRBV5-1 to TRBJ1-2; D is unclear. The germline V gene encodes CDR1 SGHRS and CDR2 YFSETQ. With 2 bases removed from V and 4 bases from J, the gap between germline ends came to 15 bases. This CDR3 has 15 residues. Here the CDR3 DNA reads TGCGCCAGCAGCTTCTCCCTTGGCACGGGCTATGGCTACACCTTC. This sequence encodes CASSFSLGTGYGYTF. The entire variable domain, with the rest obtained from reference TRBV5-1 and TRBJ1-2, is as follows: KAGVTQTPRYLIKTRGQQVTLSCSPISGHRSVSWYQQTPGQGLQFLFEYFSETQRNKGNFPGRFSGRQFSNSRSEMNVSTLELGDSALYLCASSFSLGTGYGYTFGSGTRLTVV.

V usage is TRBV5-6 and J usage is TRBJ2-7; D gene unclear. The CDR3 has 15 amino acids. The V gene's germline CDR1 is SGHDT and CDR2 YYEEEE. Trimming removed 4 bases from V and 5 bases from J, with 19 bases in between. The CDR3 here is CASSQTPVLTHEQYF. CDR3 in DNA: TGTGCCAGCAGCCAAACTCCCGTGCTAACCCACGAGCAGTACTTC.

The chain employs TRBV18 and TRBJ2-1; D unresolved. In germline, CDR1 is KGHSH, CDR2 LQKENI. The V and J ends lost 0 bases and 12 bases respectively, with 15 bases between them. The CDR3 covers 14 residues. Here the CDR3 reads CASSPPFNSQGQFF. CDR3 coding DNA: TGTGCCAGCTCACCACCATTTAACAGCCAAGGGCAGTTCTTC.

The J gene is TRBJ2-3, the V gene TRBV27; the D gene is possibly TRBD1 (6 bases). CDR3 length equals 16 residues. V shed 5 bases and J shed 6 bases, with 21 bases lying between them. Germline CDR1 is MNHEY and CDR2 is SMNVEV (reference sequence). CDR3 residues: CASSPWMGLGADTQYF. CDR3 nucleotides: TGTGCCAGCAGTCCATGGATGGGTCTGGGGGCCGATACGCAGTATTTT.

This clone was recorded only once. The chain carries TRBV6-1 and TRBJ2-7; D call uncertain. V was clipped by 4 bases and J by 3 bases, with 4 bases between them. CDR3 size: 11 residues. Germline CDR1 and CDR2: MNHNS and SASEGT. CDR3 protein: CASSVNYEQYF. In nucleotides, the CDR3 is TGTGCCAGCAGTGTAAACTACGAGCAGTACTTC.